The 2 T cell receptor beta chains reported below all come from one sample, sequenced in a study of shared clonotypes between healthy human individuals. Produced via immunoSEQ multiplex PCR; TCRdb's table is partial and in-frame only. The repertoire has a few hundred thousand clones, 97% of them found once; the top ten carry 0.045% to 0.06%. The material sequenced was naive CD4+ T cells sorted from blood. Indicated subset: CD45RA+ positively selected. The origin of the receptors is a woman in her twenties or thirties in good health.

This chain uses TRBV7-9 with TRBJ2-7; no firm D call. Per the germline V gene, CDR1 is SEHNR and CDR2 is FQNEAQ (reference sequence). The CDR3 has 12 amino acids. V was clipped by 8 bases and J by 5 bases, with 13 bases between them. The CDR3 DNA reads TGTGCCAGCGGAACCTCTAGGGACGAGCAGTACTTC. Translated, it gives CASGTSRDEQYF.

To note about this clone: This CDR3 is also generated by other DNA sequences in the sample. This chain's CDR3 is CASSFSNQPQHF. The CDR3 nucleotides are TGTGCCAGCAGTTTTAGCAATCAGCCCCAGCATTTT. The chain employs TRBV28 and TRBJ1-5; D call uncertain. CDR1 and CDR2 (germline): MDHEN, SYDVKM. CDR3 size: 12 residues. Trimming shortened V by 3 bases and J by 0 bases, and 0 bases separated the two germline ends.